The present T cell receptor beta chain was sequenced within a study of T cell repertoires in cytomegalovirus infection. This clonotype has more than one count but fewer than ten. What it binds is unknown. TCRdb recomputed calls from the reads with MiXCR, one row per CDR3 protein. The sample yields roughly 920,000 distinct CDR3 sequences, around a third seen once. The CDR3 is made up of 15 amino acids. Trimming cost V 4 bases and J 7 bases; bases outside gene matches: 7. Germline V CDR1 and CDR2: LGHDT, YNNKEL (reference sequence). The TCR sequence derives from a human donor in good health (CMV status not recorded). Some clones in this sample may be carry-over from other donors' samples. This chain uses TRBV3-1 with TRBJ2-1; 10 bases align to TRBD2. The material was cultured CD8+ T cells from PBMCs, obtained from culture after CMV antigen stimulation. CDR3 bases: TGTGCCAGCAGCCGGGGACTAGCGTTCCTGAATGAGCAGTTCTTC. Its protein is CASSRGLAFLNEQFF.